The 25 T cell receptor beta chains listed next were all sequenced from one sample in a study of human thymus T cells. The table came from immunoSEQ multiplex PCR; TCRdb's copy has only in-frame clones and leaves some out. The data show about 78,000 clones, around 96% seen once. Thymic resections from corrective heart surgery supplied the tissue. The sequenced sample was thymus tissue. These TCRs come from a boy in the first two years of life with a congenital heart defect but otherwise immunologically healthy.

The chain carries TRBV6-1 and TRBJ2-5; tentatively, D is TRBD2 (6 bases). CDR1 MNHNS and CDR2 SASEGT come from the germline V gene. With 4 bases removed from V and 2 bases from J, the gap between germline ends came to 8 bases. CDR3 length: 13 residues. For the CDR3, the DNA is TGTGCCAGCAGTGGGAGGGAGCAAGAGACCCAGTACTTC. Translated, it gives CASSGREQETQYF.

The rearrangement joins TRBV10-3 to TRBJ1-5, with 9 bases that match TRBD1. The CDR3 has 17 amino acids. Germline V gene lookup returns CDR1 ENHRY and CDR2 SYGVKD. V dropped 0 bases and J dropped 3; count of bases not matched to a gene: 6. CDR3 protein: CAISESGQGIDNQPQHF. CDR3 DNA: TGTGCCATCAGTGAGTCGGGACAGGGAATCGACAATCAGCCCCAGCATTTT.

This clone was seen a single time. This chain joins TRBV28 and TRBJ1-1, with 8 nucleotides matching TRBD1. Germline CDR1 reads MDHEN; CDR2 reads SYDVKM. Trimming at V came to 2 bases and at J to 1 base, leaving 0 bases not matched to a gene. The CDR3 is 14 amino acids. The CDR3 region is CASSLQGANTEAFF. CDR3 nucleotides: TGTGCCAGCAGTTTACAGGGGGCGAACACTGAAGCTTTCTTT.

This clone was seen a single time. The J gene is TRBJ2-7, the V gene TRBV2; D remains ambiguous. Looked up from germline, CDR1 is SNHLY and CDR2 is FYNNEI. V was trimmed by 2 bases and J by 1 base, leaving 24 bases between them. The CDR3 covers 19 residues. The CDR3 sequence is CASSETWTEGGTLSYEQYF. The CDR3 nucleotides are TGTGCCAGCAGTGAAACATGGACGGAAGGCGGCACCCTATCCTACGAGCAGTACTTC. Variable domain in full (rest from reference TRBV2 and TRBJ2-7): EPEVTQTPSHQVTQMGQEVILRCVPISNHLYFYWYRQILGQKVEFLVSFYNNEISEKSEIFDDQFSVERPDGSNFTLKIRSTKLEDSAMYFCASSETWTEGGTLSYEQYFGPGTRLTVT.

The chain recombines TRBV15 with TRBJ2-7; a possible D gene is TRBD1 (6 bases). The CDR3 covers 15 residues. Germline loops: CDR1 LNHNV, CDR2 YYDKDF (reference sequence). V gave up 1 base and J gave up 5 bases, with 15 bases separating them. This chain's CDR3 is CATSRVAGDTDEQYF. The CDR3 DNA is TGTGCCACCAGCAGAGTAGCTGGGGACACCGACGAGCAGTACTTC.

The chain couples TRBV19 to TRBJ1-1; D is undetermined. Trimming shortened V by 3 bases and J by 0 bases, and 8 bases separated the two germline ends. The CDR3 length is 14 residues. Germline V gene sequence: CDR1 LNHDA, CDR2 SQIVND (reference sequence). The CDR3 DNA is TGTGCCAGTAGTATCCCTCAGTTGAACACTGAAGCTTTCTTT. Translation gives CASSIPQLNTEAFF.

This chain connects TRBV7-2 to TRBJ2-7; 7 nucleotides agree with TRBD2. Trimming took 3 bases from V and 0 from J; bases not matched to a gene: 11. Germline CDR1 and CDR2: SGHTA and FQGNSA. The CDR3 is 17 residues long. The CDR3 region is CASSFPASGAYSYEQYF. The CDR3 nucleotides are TGTGCCAGCAGCTTCCCTGCTAGCGGAGCTTACTCCTACGAGCAGTACTTC.

The V gene is TRBV12-5, the J gene TRBJ1-2; D is perhaps TRBD1 (6 bases). Germline CDR1 LGHNT, CDR2 FRNRAP. The CDR3 covers 15 residues. V was trimmed by 0 bases and J by 5 bases, leaving 13 bases between them. CDR3 coding DNA: TGTGCTAGTGGTTTGGTACGGGGGGGCAGTTATGGCTACACCTTC. This encodes CASGLVRGGSYGYTF. Full variable domain (outside the CDR3, taken from reference TRBV12-5 and TRBJ1-2): DARVTQTPRHKVTEMGQEVTMRCQPILGHNTVFWYRQTMMQGLELLAYFRNRAPLDDSGMPKDRFSAEMPDATLATLKIQPSEPRDSAVYFCASGLVRGGSYGYTFGSGTRLTVV.

The J gene is TRBJ2-5, the V gene TRBV6-1; no firm D call. Germline V CDR1 and CDR2: MNHNS, SASEGT. The V gene lost 1 base and the J gene lost 0 bases, with 9 bases spanning the gap. The CDR3 totals 15 residues. In DNA form, the CDR3 reads TGTGCCAGCAGTGAAGGTGGGGTGTACCAAGAGACCCAGTACTTC. It is translated as CASSEGGVYQETQYF.

In this sample, this clone turned up once. This chain uses TRBV28 with TRBJ2-7; TRBD1 matches at 7 bases. The CDR3 has 15 amino acids. V gave up 6 bases and J gave up 2 bases; unmatched junction bases: 10. Germline V CDR1 and CDR2: MDHEN, SYDVKM. CDR3 loop: CASRRGQANTYEQYF. CDR3 nucleotide sequence: TGTGCCAGCAGACGCGGACAGGCTAACACCTACGAGCAGTACTTC.

This clone was observed once. V is TRBV27 and J is TRBJ2-7; the D gene is possibly TRBD2 (6 bases). This CDR3 region has 14 residues. Germline assignment: CDR1 MNHEY and CDR2 SMNVEV (reference sequence). Trimming left V 3 bases short and J 2 bases short, with 11 bases between. CDR3 sequence reads: CASSLVRGTYEQYF. For the CDR3, the DNA is TGTGCCAGCAGTTTGGTCCGCGGGACCTACGAGCAGTACTTC.

This sequence joins TRBV6-1 and TRBJ2-7; D may match TRBD1 or TRBD2 (5 bases each). In germline, CDR1 is MNHNS, CDR2 SASEGT. The CDR3 has 14 residues. Trimming stripped 2 bases from V and 2 bases from J, with 10 bases between. The chain's CDR3 is CASSEYQGAYEQYF. The CDR3 region has the DNA TGTGCCAGCAGTGAATATCAGGGAGCCTACGAGCAGTACTTC.

The J gene is TRBJ2-7, the V gene TRBV6-6, with a tentative D call TRBD1 (5 bases). The CDR3 extends over 13 amino acids. The germline gives CDR1 MNHNY, CDR2 SVGAGI (reference sequence). V was trimmed by 0 bases and J by 3 bases, leaving 6 bases between them. The CDR3 is CASSYSDNYEQYF. For the CDR3, the DNA is TGTGCCAGCAGTTACTCGGACAACTACGAGCAGTACTTC.

This chain links TRBV15 with TRBJ2-2, with 7 bases lining up with TRBD2. Germline-derived CDR1 and CDR2 are LNHNV and YYDKDF (reference sequence). The CDR3 sequence is 20 residues long. After removal of 0 bases from V and 0 bases from J, the junction contained 13 bases not matched to a gene. This chain's CDR3 is CATSRDHVGEAGSNTGELFF. The CDR3 coding sequence is TGTGCCACCAGCAGAGATCATGTGGGGGAAGCGGGATCGAACACCGGGGAGCTGTTTTTT.

This rearrangement joins TRBV15 to TRBJ2-1; 7 bases are a match to TRBD2. Germline lookup yields CDR1 LNHNV and CDR2 YYDKDF (reference sequence). The CDR3 has 17 residues. V dropped 5 bases and J dropped 5; count of bases not matched to a gene: 15. For the CDR3, the DNA is TGTGCCACCAGCGGACATCACTCGGGACTATTGCACAATGAGCAGTTCTTC. Translation: CATSGHHSGLLHNEQFF.

The V gene is TRBV7-8, the J gene TRBJ1-1, with 12 bases fitting TRBD1. CDR3 size: 16 residues. CDR1 and CDR2 from the germline V gene are SGHVS and FQNEAQ. V shed 1 base, J shed 4 bases, and the junction held 4 bases outside the gene matches. The CDR3 DNA sequence: TGTGCCAGCAGCTTAGGGGACAGGGGGCGGACCACTGAAGCTTTCTTT. Translating it yields CASSLGDRGRTTEAFF.

The chain links TRBV7-9 to TRBJ2-1; TRBD2 agrees at 9 bases. The V and J ends lost 3 bases and 6 bases, in that order; junction bases with no gene match: 9. Germline values: CDR1 SEHNR, CDR2 FQNEAQ (reference sequence). The CDR3 runs to 16 residues. This CDR3 reads CASSFQLAGRGNEQFF. Here the CDR3 DNA reads TGTGCCAGCAGCTTCCAACTAGCGGGTAGGGGCAATGAGCAGTTCTTC.

The chain couples TRBV7-2 to TRBJ2-1, with 10 bases lining up with TRBD2. Trimming cost V 4 bases and J 3 bases; bases outside gene matches: 3. CDR3 length: 15 amino acids. Germline V gene data show CDR1 as SGHTA and CDR2 as FQGNSA. The CDR3: CASSSGTSDYNEQFF. The CDR3 coding sequence is TGTGCCAGCAGCTCCGGGACTAGCGACTACAATGAGCAGTTCTTC.

The rearrangement joins TRBV4-2 to TRBJ2-2; the D call may be TRBD1 or TRBD2 (5 bases each). From germline, CDR1 is LGHNA and CDR2 YNFKEQ. V was shortened by 0 bases and J by 0 bases, with 14 bases between the two germline ends. The CDR3 has 18 residues. The CDR3 nucleotides read TGTGCCAGCAGCCAAGATTGGATAGGGGACCCGAACACCGGGGAGCTGTTTTTT. Translating gives CASSQDWIGDPNTGELFF.

The rearrangement joins TRBV7-7 to TRBJ2-1, with TRBD2 as a possible D gene (5 bases). The CDR3 covers 15 residues. V was pared by 5 bases and J by 1 base, with 12 bases between. Germline-derived CDR1 and CDR2 are SSHAT and FNYEAQ (reference sequence). The CDR3, as DNA: TGTGCCAGCAGCCCGGCCCGGGAATCCTACAATGAGCAGTTCTTC. It yields the protein CASSPARESYNEQFF.

The gene calls are TRBV2 and TRBJ2-7, with 7 bases fitting TRBD1. Germline loops: CDR1 SNHLY, CDR2 FYNNEI. The CDR3 extends over 13 amino acids. V lost 7 bases to trimming and J lost 6 bases; unmatched junction nucleotides: 9. CDR3 loop: CASNMGQSPEQYF. The CDR3 DNA is TGTGCCAGCAACATGGGACAGTCTCCCGAGCAGTACTTC. Filled out from reference TRBV2 and TRBJ2-7, the complete variable domain reads EPEVTQTPSHQVTQMGQEVILRCVPISNHLYFYWYRQILGQKVEFLVSFYNNEISEKSEIFDDQFSVERPDGSNFTLKIRSTKLEDSAMYFCASNMGQSPEQYFGPGTRLTVT.

The V gene is TRBV19, the J gene TRBJ1-5; 9 positions agree with TRBD1. Germline trimming cut 1 base from V and 1 base from J; bases unmatched to any gene: 2. Looked up from germline, CDR1 is LNHDA and CDR2 is SQIVND (reference sequence). This CDR3 has 16 residues. The CDR3 DNA sequence: TGTGCCAGTAGTATAGGGGACAGGGTAAGCAATCAGCCCCAGCATTTT. Residues: CASSIGDRVSNQPQHF.

In its sample, this clone was seen once. This CDR3 reads CASSMVGVPVQNEQFF. The DNA of the CDR3 is TGTGCCAGCAGTATGGTCGGGGTCCCGGTCCAAAATGAGCAGTTCTTC. The V gene is TRBV28, the J gene TRBJ2-1; a weak D match, TRBD2 (5 bases). Germline V CDR1 and CDR2: MDHEN, SYDVKM. Trimming took 5 bases from V and 7 from J, leaving 21 bases between them. The CDR3 length is 16 residues.

The chain recombines TRBV11-2 with TRBJ2-7; 8 nucleotides match TRBD2. The CDR3 is 18 amino acids. V lost 4 bases, J lost 3 bases, and 17 bases stayed unmatched. Germline CDR1 and CDR2: SGHAT and FQNNGV. The CDR3 sequence is CASSSSGLVAGTNYEQYF. The CDR3 coding sequence is TGTGCCAGCAGCTCCTCGGGGTTGGTAGCGGGGACAAACTACGAGCAGTACTTC.

This chain links TRBV28 with TRBJ2-1; TRBD1 agrees at 9 bases. The CDR3 extends over 19 amino acids. J gave up 5 bases and V 4 bases, and 18 bases lay outside the gene matches. Germline V CDR1 and CDR2: MDHEN, SYDVKM. The chain's CDR3 is CASSWHRTGVRAPHNEQFF. The CDR3 nucleotides read TGTGCCAGCAGTTGGCATCGGACAGGGGTCCGGGCCCCGCACAATGAGCAGTTCTTC. The full variable domain, rest sourced from reference TRBV28 and TRBJ2-1, is DVKVTQSSRYLVKRTGEKVFLECVQDMDHENMFWYRQDPGLGLRLIYFSYDVKMKEKGDIPEGYSVSREKKERFSLILESASTNQTSMYLCASSWHRTGVRAPHNEQFFGPGTRLTVL.